This section outlines one T cell receptor beta chain sequence together with its context. Its specificity is unknown. The PCR made use of 60 Vbeta and 13 Jbeta primers. Method: immunoSEQ multiplex PCR; TCRdb's copy keeps in-frame clones and lacks some. This table has more than 200,000 clones, about 83% appearing once. This sample is part of a study of cytomegalovirus exposure and HLA in healthy donors. Regarding the study as a whole: Accurate HLA-A and HLA-B prediction from TCR beta sequences was reported for most subjects.

Germline V gene lookup returns CDR1 MNHEY and CDR2 SMNVEV (reference sequence). CDR3 length equals 15 residues. V shed 6 bases, J shed 3 bases, and the junction held 6 bases outside the gene matches. This chain uses TRBV27 with TRBJ2-7; 12 bases map to TRBD2. Sequences were obtained from PBMCs. This receptor was taken from a human donor in good health. The CDR3: CASRSGLAGHYEQYF. As DNA, the CDR3 is TGTGCCAGCAGAAGCGGACTAGCGGGACACTACGAGCAGTACTTC.